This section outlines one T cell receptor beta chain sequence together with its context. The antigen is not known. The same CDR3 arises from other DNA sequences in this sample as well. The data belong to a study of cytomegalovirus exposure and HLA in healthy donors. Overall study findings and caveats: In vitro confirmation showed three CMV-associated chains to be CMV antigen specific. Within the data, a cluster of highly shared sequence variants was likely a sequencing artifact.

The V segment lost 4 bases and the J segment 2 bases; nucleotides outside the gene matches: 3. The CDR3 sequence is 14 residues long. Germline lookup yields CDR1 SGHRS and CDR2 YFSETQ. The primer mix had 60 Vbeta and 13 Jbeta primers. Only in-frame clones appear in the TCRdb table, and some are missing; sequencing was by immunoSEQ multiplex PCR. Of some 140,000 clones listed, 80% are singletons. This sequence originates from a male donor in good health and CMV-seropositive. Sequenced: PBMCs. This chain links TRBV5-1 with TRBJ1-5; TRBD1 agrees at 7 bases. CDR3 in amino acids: CASSPGQGNQPQHF. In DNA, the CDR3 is TGCGCCAGCAGCCCAGGACAGGGCAATCAGCCCCAGCATTTT.